These 20 T cell receptor beta chains came from one sample sequenced in a study of T cell responses to AZD1222 COVID-19 vaccine. Generated by immunoSEQ multiplex PCR, the TCRdb table keeps only in-frame clones and is missing some. The table has 72,000 or so clones, 70% to 90% seen once; the top ten hold under 30%. The sample in question was peripheral blood, obtained 28 days after the second AZD1222 dose. Receptors originate from an adult who received the AZD1222 COVID-19 vaccine.

The V gene is TRBV7-9, the J gene TRBJ2-5, with D unclear. The CDR3 covers 13 residues. The ends were cut back, 1 base at V and 2 bases at J, with 5 bases in the middle. CDR1 and CDR2 (germline): SEHNR, FQNEAQ (reference sequence). CDR3 nucleotides: TGTGCCAGCAGCTTAGGGGCACAAGAGACCCAGTACTTC. This gives the protein CASSLGAQETQYF.

The V and J genes are TRBV5-6 and TRBJ1-2; a weak D match, TRBD1 (6 bases). Per the germline V gene, CDR1 is SGHDT and CDR2 is YYEEEE. The CDR3 loop spans 13 amino acids. V was clipped by 2 bases and J by 4 bases, with 9 bases between them. CDR3 coding DNA: TGTGCCAGCAGCTTCGGGACACCCTATGGCTACACCTTC. Its protein product is CASSFGTPYGYTF.

The V and J genes are TRBV6-5 and TRBJ1-2, with 7 bases matching TRBD1. Germline V lookup: CDR1 MNHEY, CDR2 SVGAGI. Unmatched junction bases numbered 9, after V lost 10 bases and J lost 7 bases. The CDR3 is 12 amino acids. The CDR3 sequence: CATGDSFFGYTF. The CDR3 coding sequence is TGTGCCACCGGGGACAGCTTCTTTGGCTACACCTTC.

On this clone: The sample carries other DNA sequences with the same CDR3. The V call is TRBV30, the J call TRBJ1-5, with 8 positions matching TRBD1. The germline CDR1 and CDR2 sequences are GTSNPN and SVGIG (reference sequence). V shed 0 bases, J shed 5 bases, and the junction held 0 bases outside the gene matches. CDR3 length equals 13 residues. The CDR3 protein is CAWSVQGDQPQHF. As DNA, the CDR3 is TGTGCCTGGAGTGTACAGGGGGATCAGCCCCAGCATTTT.

The rearrangement uses TRBV9 and TRBJ1-5; D gene uncertain. CDR1 is SGDLS and CDR2 is YYNGEE in the germline V gene. Trimming cost V 0 bases and J 8 bases, with 12 bases left between them. The CDR3 is 14 residues long. CDR3 bases: TGTGCCAGCAGCGTAGGGTCAGGAGGAGAGCCCCAGCATTTT. This codes for CASSVGSGGEPQHF.

For the CDR3, the DNA is TGTGCCAGCAGTTTAAAACCTACAGGCAATGAGCAGTTCTTC. Translating it yields CASSLKPTGNEQFF. The J gene is TRBJ2-1, the V gene TRBV27, with a weak D call TRBD1 (5 bases). Looked up from germline, CDR1 is MNHEY and CDR2 is SMNVEV (reference sequence). The CDR3 length is 14 residues. V lost 2 bases to trimming and J lost 6 bases, with 11 bases between them.

The chain couples TRBV11-1 to TRBJ2-3, with D possibly matching TRBD2 (6 bases). V was shortened by 1 base and J by 6 bases, with 17 bases between the two germline ends. The CDR3 contains 16 residues. Per germline, CDR1 SGHAT and CDR2 FQDESV (reference sequence). This CDR3 is CASSLVVSGEGDTQYF. For the CDR3, the DNA is TGTGCCAGCAGCTTAGTGGTTAGCGGAGAGGGGGATACGCAGTATTTT.

This clone was counted between two and nine times. The chain has TRBV5-5 and TRBJ1-4; TRBD1 might be the D (6 bases). V was clipped by 2 bases and J by 2 bases, with 7 bases between them. This CDR3 comprises 14 residues. Germline CDR1 and CDR2: SGHKS and YYEKEE (reference sequence). CDR3 in DNA: TGTGCCAGCAGCTTCGGGGGCACTAATGAAAAACTGTTTTTT. Residues: CASSFGGTNEKLFF.

The rearrangement uses TRBV28 and TRBJ2-7; 9 bases are shared with TRBD2. The CDR3 is 15 residues long. The trim removed 5 bases at V and 4 bases at J, leaving 9 bases unmatched. Germline V CDR1 and CDR2: MDHEN, SYDVKM. The CDR3 DNA reads as TGTGCCAGCAGTCCCTCGGGACTAGCCGATTACGAGCAGTACTTC. Translated: CASSPSGLADYEQYF.

The chain recombines TRBV2 with TRBJ2-7, with 8 nucleotides matching TRBD1. Looked up from germline, CDR1 is SNHLY and CDR2 is FYNNEI. There are 14 residues in the CDR3. The V and J ends lost 5 bases and 2 bases, in that order; junction bases with no gene match: 5. The CDR3: CASSRDRLTYEQYF. The CDR3, as DNA: TGTGCCAGCAGTAGGGACAGGTTAACCTACGAGCAGTACTTC.

V usage is TRBV7-2 and J usage is TRBJ2-7; no definite D call. The length of the CDR3 is 12 residues. Between the trimmed V and J ends, which lost 1 base and 4 bases, there was a span of 5 bases. CDR1 is SGHTA and CDR2 is FQGNSA in the germline V gene. The CDR3 coding sequence is TGTGCCAGCAGCTTAGTTGGGTACGAGCAGTACTTC. Its protein product is CASSLVGYEQYF.

The V call is TRBV18, the J call TRBJ1-1; D not resolved. In germline, CDR1 is KGHSH, CDR2 LQKENI. The CDR3 has 14 residues. V lost 1 base and J lost 4, with 10 bases in between. CDR3 nucleotides: TGTGCCAGCTCACCACTTGAGGGCCTCACTGAAGCTTTCTTT. Translating it yields CASSPLEGLTEAFF.

The CDR3: CASMVGTGELFF. The CDR3 nucleotides are TGCGCCAGCATGGTGGGAACCGGGGAGCTGTTTTTT. The gene calls are TRBV10-2 and TRBJ2-2; D uncertain. Looked up from germline, CDR1 is WSHSY and CDR2 is SAAADI. The CDR3 extends over 12 amino acids. Trimming pared 7 bases from V and 5 bases from J, leaving 8 bases between.

This chain joins TRBV3-1 (or the pseudogene TRBV3-2) and TRBJ2-1; 12 bases fit TRBD2. Germline CDR1 is LGHDT and CDR2 is YNNKEL (reference sequence). This CDR3 has 15 amino acids. V gave up 4 bases and J gave up 9 bases; unmatched junction bases: 7. In DNA form, the CDR3 reads TGTGCCAGCAGCCCTCCTAGCGGGGGGGGGAGTGAGCAGTTCTTC. It codes for CASSPPSGGGSEQFF.

The chain combines TRBV7-8 with TRBJ1-1; TRBD1 is a possible D gene (5 bases). The V end was cut by 5 bases, the J end by 0 bases, with 13 bases between. The germline V gene has CDR1 SGHVS and CDR2 FQNEAQ. The CDR3 is made up of 15 amino acids. CDR3 protein: CASSLGTVMNTEAFF. For the CDR3, the DNA is TGTGCCAGCAGCCTTGGGACGGTGATGAACACTGAAGCTTTCTTT.

CDR3 coding DNA: TGTGCCAGTAGTATAGGCGGACTAGCGGGAGTGGGAGAGCAGTACTTC. This codes for CASSIGGLAGVGEQYF. J is TRBJ2-7 and V is TRBV19; 13 nucleotides match TRBD2. Germline V gene lookup returns CDR1 LNHDA and CDR2 SQIVND (reference sequence). This CDR3 has 16 residues. Trimming removed 1 base from V and 7 bases from J; junction bases left unmatched: 7.

The chain recombines TRBV11-1 with TRBJ1-2, with 12 bases matching TRBD1. The V gene end was trimmed by 5 bases and the J gene end by 8 bases; junction bases not matched to a gene: 6. Germline-derived CDR1 and CDR2 are SGHAT and FQDESV (reference sequence). The CDR3 consists of 14 residues. Here the CDR3 DNA reads TGTGCCAGCAGCCCGGGACAGGGGGCGCTCGGCTACACCTTC. It specifies CASSPGQGALGYTF.

The chain uses TRBV3-1 (or the pseudogene TRBV3-2) and TRBJ1-2; 8 bases align to TRBD1. V dropped 4 bases and J dropped 7; count of bases not matched to a gene: 5. CDR1 and CDR2 (germline): LGHDT, YNNKEL (reference sequence). The CDR3 consists of 13 residues. The CDR3 here is CASSPRTGSGYTF. The CDR3 DNA sequence: TGTGCCAGCAGCCCGAGGACAGGGAGTGGCTACACCTTC.

This clone was counted a single time. The chain has TRBV6-5 and TRBJ1-2, with D perhaps matching TRBD1 (5 bases). V dropped 3 bases and J dropped 4 bases, with 9 bases sitting between them. The CDR3 length is 13 residues. Germline CDR1 is MNHEY and CDR2 is SVGAGI. The CDR3 region is CASSYLGAYGYTF. CDR3 nucleotide sequence: TGTGCCAGCAGTTATCTCGGGGCCTATGGCTACACCTTC.

The J gene is TRBJ2-1, the V gene TRBV29-1; D is unresolved. The germline V and J ends were trimmed by 3 bases and 6 bases, with 9 bases remaining between them. The CDR3 covers 12 residues. Germline lookup yields CDR1 SQVTM and CDR2 ANQGSEA. For the CDR3, the DNA is TGCAGCGTTGATGGAGAATCCAATGAGCAGTTCTTC. Protein: CSVDGESNEQFF.